The rows below give T cell receptor beta chains drawn from one sample of a study of cytomegalovirus exposure and HLA in healthy donors. Generated by immunoSEQ multiplex PCR, the TCRdb table keeps only in-frame clones and is missing some. The sample totals approximately 110,000 clones; its top ten clones hold about 2.5%. The sequencing sample was made of PBMCs. All receptors come from a man aged 25-40 years in good health and CMV-seronegative. Both conserved end residues are part of each CDR3. Each record gives: J gene, V gene, D gene, CDR3 DNA, CDR3 protein. D genes are given only for firm matches.

j_call: TRBJ2-5
v_call: TRBV10-3
d_call: TRBD2
cdr3_nt: TGTGCCATCAGCCTAGCGGGAGAGACCCAGTACTTC
cdr3_aa: CAISLAGETQYF

j_call: TRBJ2-2
v_call: TRBV2
d_call: -
cdr3_nt: TGTGCCAGCAGTGAAACACCCCCAGGGCGGAGAAAGAACACCGGGGAGCTGTTTTTT
cdr3_aa: CASSETPPGRRKNTGELFF

j_call: TRBJ1-1
v_call: TRBV5-1
d_call: -
cdr3_nt: TGCGCCAGCAGCTCGAGGGAGAACACTGAAGCTTTCTTT
cdr3_aa: CASSSRENTEAFF

j_call: TRBJ2-7
v_call: TRBV4-2
d_call: TRBD2
cdr3_nt: TGTGCCAGCAGCCAAGGAAGACTAGCGGGCGGCGAGCAGTACTTC
cdr3_aa: CASSQGRLAGGEQYF

j_call: TRBJ2-7
v_call: TRBV4-3
d_call: TRBD1
cdr3_nt: TGCGCCAGCAGCCAAGATGGGACAGAAGCCTACGAGCAGTACTTC
cdr3_aa: CASSQDGTEAYEQYF

j_call: TRBJ2-1
v_call: TRBV7-2
d_call: TRBD2
cdr3_nt: TGTGCCAGCAGCTCCCCGGCGGGAGGATGGGATGAGCAGTTCTTC
cdr3_aa: CASSSPAGGWDEQFF

j_call: TRBJ1-3
v_call: TRBV6-5
d_call: -
cdr3_nt: TGTGCCAGCAGCTATGACAGTTTCTCTGGAAACACCATATATTTT
cdr3_aa: CASSYDSFSGNTIYF

j_call: TRBJ1-1
v_call: TRBV19
d_call: -
cdr3_nt: TGTGCCCTCACATCGGGCACTGAAGCTTTCTTT
cdr3_aa: CALTSGTEAFF

j_call: TRBJ1-4
v_call: TRBV7-2
d_call: -
cdr3_nt: TGTGCCAGCAGCTCGGACAGAATTGCAACTAATGAAAAACTGTTTTTT
cdr3_aa: CASSSDRIATNEKLFF

j_call: TRBJ2-1
v_call: TRBV6-4
d_call: TRBD2
cdr3_nt: TGTGCCAGCAGTGCACTAGCGGGAAGCGGACATGAGCAGTTCTTC
cdr3_aa: CASSALAGSGHEQFF

j_call: TRBJ2-5
v_call: TRBV5-1
d_call: TRBD1
cdr3_nt: TGCGCCAGCAGATCTACCGGGACAGGGGAAGAGACCCAGTACTTC
cdr3_aa: CASRSTGTGEETQYF

j_call: TRBJ2-5
v_call: TRBV14
d_call: TRBD1
cdr3_nt: TGTGCCAGCAGCCTAACGACAGGGGGCGGCGAGACCCAGTACTTC
cdr3_aa: CASSLTTGGGETQYF

j_call: TRBJ2-7
v_call: TRBV30
d_call: TRBD1
cdr3_nt: TGTGCCTGGAGCCGGGACAGGGGAGACGAGCAGTACTTC
cdr3_aa: CAWSRDRGDEQYF

j_call: TRBJ2-7
v_call: TRBV5-5
d_call: TRBD2
cdr3_nt: TGTGCCAGCAGCTTCTTTAGCGGGAGGATTACCTACGAGCAGTACTTC
cdr3_aa: CASSFFSGRITYEQYF

j_call: TRBJ2-7
v_call: TRBV27
d_call: TRBD2
cdr3_nt: TGTGCCAGCAGTTCTCCACTAGCGGGAGTGAAGGAGCAGTACTTC
cdr3_aa: CASSSPLAGVKEQYF

j_call: TRBJ1-1
v_call: TRBV18
d_call: -
cdr3_nt: TGTGCCAGCTCACCGGGACACCGTGAAGCTTTCTTT
cdr3_aa: CASSPGHREAFF

j_call: TRBJ2-3
v_call: TRBV7-2
d_call: -
cdr3_nt: TGTGCCAGCAGCGCACAGGGGAGGATTGGAGATACGCAGTATTTT
cdr3_aa: CASSAQGRIGDTQYF

j_call: TRBJ2-1
v_call: TRBV7-9
d_call: TRBD2
cdr3_nt: TGTGCCAGCAGCTTAGGTAGCGGGGGGGATGAGCAGTTCTTC
cdr3_aa: CASSLGSGGDEQFF

j_call: TRBJ1-6
v_call: TRBV7-2
d_call: -
cdr3_nt: TGTGCCAGCAGCTTAGAGGCACAGGATAATTCACCCCTCCACTTT
cdr3_aa: CASSLEAQDNSPLHF

j_call: TRBJ1-1
v_call: TRBV7-9
d_call: -
cdr3_nt: TGTGCCAGCAGCTTAGCGGTACGGGTCAATGAGGCTTTCTTT
cdr3_aa: CASSLAVRVNEAFF

j_call: TRBJ2-7
v_call: TRBV25-1
d_call: TRBD1
cdr3_nt: TGTGCCAGCAGTGAACCCGGGACAGGGAGATACGAGCAGTACTTC
cdr3_aa: CASSEPGTGRYEQYF

j_call: TRBJ2-2
v_call: TRBV27
d_call: TRBD2
cdr3_nt: TGTGCCAGCTGGTCCCTAGCGGGGGCGACCGGGGAGCTGTTTTTT
cdr3_aa: CASWSLAGATGELFF

j_call: TRBJ1-5
v_call: TRBV28
d_call: -
cdr3_nt: TGTGCCAGCAAGCAAAGAAGCTATAGCAATCAGCCCCAGCATTTT
cdr3_aa: CASKQRSYSNQPQHF

j_call: TRBJ2-7
v_call: TRBV6-5
d_call: -
cdr3_nt: TGTGCCAGCAGTTACGGGCTGACCTACGAGCAGTACTTC
cdr3_aa: CASSYGLTYEQYF

j_call: TRBJ2-2
v_call: TRBV9
d_call: TRBD2
cdr3_nt: TGTGCCAGCAGCCGGACTAGCGGGAGCACGAACACCGGGGAGCTGTTTTTT
cdr3_aa: CASSRTSGSTNTGELFF

j_call: TRBJ2-4
v_call: TRBV29-1
d_call: TRBD2
cdr3_nt: TGCAGCGTTGAAGTACGGGTCTCTAGCGGGAGGCCCTATGCCAAAAACATTCAGTACTTC
cdr3_aa: CSVEVRVSSGRPYAKNIQYF

j_call: TRBJ1-2
v_call: TRBV2
d_call: -
cdr3_nt: TGTGCCAGCGGATTGATGGGGGCCTATGGCTACACCTTC
cdr3_aa: CASGLMGAYGYTF

j_call: TRBJ2-7
v_call: TRBV5-1
d_call: TRBD1
cdr3_nt: TGCGCCAGCAGCTTGGGACAGGGGGGGATGACCTACGAGCAGTACTTC
cdr3_aa: CASSLGQGGMTYEQYF

j_call: TRBJ2-5
v_call: TRBV5-1
d_call: TRBD2
cdr3_nt: TGCGCCAGCAGCTCGTTATATACTAGCGGGAACCAAGAGACCCAGTACTTC
cdr3_aa: CASSSLYTSGNQETQYF

j_call: TRBJ2-1
v_call: TRBV7-9
d_call: TRBD2
cdr3_nt: TGTGCCAGCAGCCCAATCCCCTATCGGGAGGTTGACAATGAGCAGTTCTTC
cdr3_aa: CASSPIPYREVDNEQFF

j_call: TRBJ1-1
v_call: TRBV5-4
d_call: TRBD1
cdr3_nt: TGTGCCAGCTCCCGGGGACAGGTAACTTTCTTT
cdr3_aa: CASSRGQVTFF

j_call: TRBJ1-3
v_call: TRBV7-9
d_call: TRBD1
cdr3_nt: TGTGCCAGCAGCCAGGGACAGGCCAACACCATATATTTT
cdr3_aa: CASSQGQANTIYF

j_call: TRBJ1-5
v_call: TRBV9
d_call: -
cdr3_nt: TGTGCCAGCAGCTTACAGGGTTCCAATCAGCCCCAGCATTTT
cdr3_aa: CASSLQGSNQPQHF

j_call: TRBJ2-5
v_call: TRBV27
d_call: TRBD2
cdr3_nt: TGTGCCAGCAGTTTACGGGGCAGGGAGGGAGAGACCCAGTACTTC
cdr3_aa: CASSLRGREGETQYF

j_call: TRBJ2-2
v_call: TRBV19
d_call: -
cdr3_nt: TGTGCCAGTAGATCTCAGGGGAGAGGGACCGGGGAGCTGTTTTTT
cdr3_aa: CASRSQGRGTGELFF

j_call: TRBJ2-1
v_call: TRBV10-2
d_call: -
cdr3_nt: TGCGCCAGCAGTGAGTTGGCTAGCATTCGGTTCTTC
cdr3_aa: CASSELASIRFF

j_call: TRBJ2-3
v_call: TRBV11-3
d_call: TRBD2
cdr3_nt: TGTGCCAGCAGCCCGGGGGCTAGCGGGTACACAGATACGCAGTATTTT
cdr3_aa: CASSPGASGYTDTQYF

j_call: TRBJ2-5
v_call: TRBV4-1
d_call: -
cdr3_nt: TGCGCCAGCAGCCAAGATCAGGAGACCCAGTACTTC
cdr3_aa: CASSQDQETQYF

j_call: TRBJ1-1
v_call: TRBV4-1
d_call: TRBD1
cdr3_nt: TGCGCCAGCAGCCCGACAGGGAGGAACACTGAAGCTTTCTTT
cdr3_aa: CASSPTGRNTEAFF

j_call: TRBJ2-7
v_call: TRBV6-1
d_call: -
cdr3_nt: TGTGCCAGAGTAGGAGAGCCCACAAAGAGTTACGAGCAGTACTTC
cdr3_aa: CARVGEPTKSYEQYF

j_call: TRBJ2-5
v_call: TRBV29-1
d_call: TRBD1
cdr3_nt: TGCAGCGTTCGGTTTGGGGACAGGGGGCATGAGCAGTACTTC
cdr3_aa: CSVRFGDRGHEQYF

j_call: TRBJ2-2
v_call: TRBV19
d_call: -
cdr3_nt: TGTGCCAGTAGCCCACAGAGATCTGGGGAGCTGTTTTTT
cdr3_aa: CASSPQRSGELFF

j_call: TRBJ1-6
v_call: TRBV10-3
d_call: TRBD1
cdr3_nt: TGTGCCATCGCCAGGGACAGCGGCACATCACCCCTCCACTTT
cdr3_aa: CAIARDSGTSPLHF

j_call: TRBJ1-1
v_call: TRBV28
d_call: -
cdr3_nt: TGTGCCAGCAGTTTCATACAGGGTTATGGCGTGAACACTGAAGCTTTCTTT
cdr3_aa: CASSFIQGYGVNTEAFF

j_call: TRBJ1-2
v_call: TRBV11-2
d_call: TRBD1
cdr3_nt: TGTGCCAGCAGCTTGTACAGGGGGCAGGATGGCTACACCTTC
cdr3_aa: CASSLYRGQDGYTF

j_call: TRBJ2-7
v_call: TRBV6-5
d_call: -
cdr3_nt: TGTGCCAGCAGTTACAGCGGCAGCTCCTACGAGCAGTACTTC
cdr3_aa: CASSYSGSSYEQYF

j_call: TRBJ2-1
v_call: TRBV2
d_call: -
cdr3_nt: TGTGCCAGCAGTGAATGGCGGGGCCGAAACAATGAGCAGTTCTTC
cdr3_aa: CASSEWRGRNNEQFF

j_call: TRBJ2-1
v_call: TRBV5-1
d_call: TRBD2
cdr3_nt: TGCGCCAGCAGCTCGGTGGGACTAGCGGGAGGGGGTGAGCAGTTCTTC
cdr3_aa: CASSSVGLAGGGEQFF

j_call: TRBJ1-3
v_call: TRBV6-1
d_call: -
cdr3_nt: TGTGCCAGCAACCAGGGTTACTCTGGAAACACCATATATTTT
cdr3_aa: CASNQGYSGNTIYF

j_call: TRBJ1-6
v_call: TRBV19
d_call: -
cdr3_nt: TGTGCCAGTGGTATAGATCTCCCTTCACCCCTCCACTTT
cdr3_aa: CASGIDLPSPLHF

j_call: TRBJ2-7
v_call: TRBV2
d_call: -
cdr3_nt: TGTGCCAGCAGGACCCGGGATCTCGAGCAGTACTTC
cdr3_aa: CASRTRDLEQYF

j_call: TRBJ2-3
v_call: TRBV4-3
d_call: TRBD2
cdr3_nt: TGCGCCAGCAGCCAAGCATCCGGGACTAGCGGAGTGCAAGATACGCAGTATTTT
cdr3_aa: CASSQASGTSGVQDTQYF

j_call: TRBJ1-2
v_call: TRBV5-1
d_call: -
cdr3_nt: TGCGCCAGCAGCTCGGGGGGGAATCCATACCCATATGGCTACACCTTC
cdr3_aa: CASSSGGNPYPYGYTF